A selection of T cell receptor beta chains follows, all from one sample in a study of Graves' ophthalmopathy and Graves' hyperthyroidism. From the multiplex PCR reads, TCRdb called clonotypes with MiXCR, one entry per CDR3 protein. Among 300,000 or so distinct CDR3 sequences listed, 17% were seen once. The sample consisted of peripheral blood. Receptors were obtained from an adult man with Graves' ophthalmopathy. CDR3s leave out the opening cysteine and the closing phenylalanine or tryptophan. The D gene is left open where the match is weak.

V gene	J gene	D gene	CDR3 protein
TRBV12-3/TRBV12-4	TRBJ1-1	-	ASSFFFNTEAF
TRBV5-1	TRBJ2-7	TRBD1	ASSFGTGVAYEQY
TRBV11-2	TRBJ2-5	-	ASSLSGVVQETQY
TRBV12-3/TRBV12-4	TRBJ2-5	TRBD2	ASSSRLAGSQETQY
TRBV30	TRBJ1-6	-	AWTETVNSPLH
TRBV19	TRBJ2-2	TRBD1	ASSIQGADRELF
TRBV19	TRBJ2-2	-	ASSDETGELF
TRBV20-1	TRBJ2-6	-	SGRRGGANVLT
TRBV29-1	TRBJ1-2	-	SVEVGGNNYGYT
TRBV29-1	TRBJ1-1	-	SVVPGVNTEAF
TRBV29-1	TRBJ1-1	-	SVSRALNTEAF
TRBV3-1	TRBJ1-1	-	ASSQEGRMAF
TRBV6-2/TRBV6-3	TRBJ2-7	-	ASSTRLVLLDEQY
TRBV20-1	TRBJ2-7	-	SAQTGTSPYEQY
TRBV5-1	TRBJ2-7	TRBD1	ASSSDRAPSYEQY
TRBV19	TRBJ2-7	TRBD2	ASSIASGGNYEQY
TRBV28	TRBJ2-5	-	ASSLGVQQGVGETQY
TRBV20-1	TRBJ1-1	-	SARVRTNTEAF
TRBV11-2	TRBJ2-7	-	ASSLRGGRYEQY
TRBV12-3/TRBV12-4	TRBJ1-1	-	ASSFATPKNTEAF